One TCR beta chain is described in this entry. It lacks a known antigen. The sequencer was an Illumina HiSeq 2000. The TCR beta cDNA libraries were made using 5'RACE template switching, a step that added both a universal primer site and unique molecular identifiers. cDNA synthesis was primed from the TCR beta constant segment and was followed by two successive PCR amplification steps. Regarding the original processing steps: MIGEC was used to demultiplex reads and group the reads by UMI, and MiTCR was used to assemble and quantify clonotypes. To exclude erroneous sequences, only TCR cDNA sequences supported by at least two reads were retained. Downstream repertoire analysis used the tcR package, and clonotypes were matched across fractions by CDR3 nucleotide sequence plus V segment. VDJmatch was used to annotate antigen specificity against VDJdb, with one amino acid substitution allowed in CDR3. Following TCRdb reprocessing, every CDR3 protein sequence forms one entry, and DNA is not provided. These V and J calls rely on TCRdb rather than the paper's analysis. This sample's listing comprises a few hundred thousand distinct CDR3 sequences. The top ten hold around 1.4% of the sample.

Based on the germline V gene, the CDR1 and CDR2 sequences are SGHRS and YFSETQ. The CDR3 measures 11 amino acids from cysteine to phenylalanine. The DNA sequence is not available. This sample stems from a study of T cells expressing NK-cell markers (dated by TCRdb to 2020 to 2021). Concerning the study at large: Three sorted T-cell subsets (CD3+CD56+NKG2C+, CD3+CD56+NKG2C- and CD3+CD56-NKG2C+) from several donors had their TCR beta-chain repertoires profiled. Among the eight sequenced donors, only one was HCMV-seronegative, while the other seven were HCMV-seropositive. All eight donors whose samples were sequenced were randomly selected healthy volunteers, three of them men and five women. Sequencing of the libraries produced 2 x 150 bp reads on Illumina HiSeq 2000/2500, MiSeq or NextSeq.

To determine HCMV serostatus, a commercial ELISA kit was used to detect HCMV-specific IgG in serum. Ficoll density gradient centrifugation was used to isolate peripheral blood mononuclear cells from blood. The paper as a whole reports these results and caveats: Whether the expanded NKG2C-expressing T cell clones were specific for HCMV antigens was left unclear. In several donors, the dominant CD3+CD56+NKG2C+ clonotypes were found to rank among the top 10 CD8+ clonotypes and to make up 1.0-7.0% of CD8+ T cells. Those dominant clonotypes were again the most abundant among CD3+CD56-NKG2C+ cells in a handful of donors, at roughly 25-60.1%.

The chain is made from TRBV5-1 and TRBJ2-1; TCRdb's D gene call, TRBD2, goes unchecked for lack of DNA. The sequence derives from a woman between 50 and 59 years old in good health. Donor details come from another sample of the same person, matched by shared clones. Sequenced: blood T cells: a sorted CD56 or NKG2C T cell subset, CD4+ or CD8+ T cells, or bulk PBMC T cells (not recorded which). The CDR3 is CASSFSGSRFF.